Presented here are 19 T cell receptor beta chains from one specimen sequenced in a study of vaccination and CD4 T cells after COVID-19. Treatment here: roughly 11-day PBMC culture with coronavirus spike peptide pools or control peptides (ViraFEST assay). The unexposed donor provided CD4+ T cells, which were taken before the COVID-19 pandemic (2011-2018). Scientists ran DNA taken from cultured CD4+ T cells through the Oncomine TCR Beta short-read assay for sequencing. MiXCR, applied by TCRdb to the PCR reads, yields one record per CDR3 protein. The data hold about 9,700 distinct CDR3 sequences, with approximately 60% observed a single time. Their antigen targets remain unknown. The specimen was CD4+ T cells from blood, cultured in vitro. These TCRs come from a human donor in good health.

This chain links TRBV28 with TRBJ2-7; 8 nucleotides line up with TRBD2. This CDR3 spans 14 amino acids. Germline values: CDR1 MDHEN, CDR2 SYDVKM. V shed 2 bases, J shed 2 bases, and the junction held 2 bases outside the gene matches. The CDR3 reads CASSLRGGTYEQYF. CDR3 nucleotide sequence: TGTGCCAGCAGTTTACGGGGGGGAACCTACGAGCAGTACTTC.

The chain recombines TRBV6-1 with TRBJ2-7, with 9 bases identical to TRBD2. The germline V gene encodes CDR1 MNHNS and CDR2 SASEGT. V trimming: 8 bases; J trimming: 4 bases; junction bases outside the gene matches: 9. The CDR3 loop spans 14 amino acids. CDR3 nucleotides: TGTGCCAGCGGGCCTAGCGGGGACCTGTACGAGCAGTACTTC. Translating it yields CASGPSGDLYEQYF.

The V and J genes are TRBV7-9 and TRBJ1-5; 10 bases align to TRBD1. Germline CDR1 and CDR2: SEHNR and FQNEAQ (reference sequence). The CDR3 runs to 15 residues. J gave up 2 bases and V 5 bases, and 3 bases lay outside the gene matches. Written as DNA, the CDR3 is TGTGCCAGCAGCCGACAGGGGGCAGGCAATCAGCCCCAGCATTTT. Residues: CASSRQGAGNQPQHF.

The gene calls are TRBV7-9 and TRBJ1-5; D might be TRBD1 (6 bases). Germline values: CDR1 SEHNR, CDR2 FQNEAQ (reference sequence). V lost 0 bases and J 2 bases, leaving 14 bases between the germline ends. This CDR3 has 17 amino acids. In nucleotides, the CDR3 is TGTGCCAGCAGCTTAGCGGCGGCAGGGGTTGGCAATCAGCCCCAGCATTTT. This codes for CASSLAAAGVGNQPQHF.

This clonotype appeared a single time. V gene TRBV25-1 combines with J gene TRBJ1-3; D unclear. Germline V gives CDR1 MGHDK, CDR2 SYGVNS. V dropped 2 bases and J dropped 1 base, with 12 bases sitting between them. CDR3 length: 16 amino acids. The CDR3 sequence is CASSEISGGSGNTIYF. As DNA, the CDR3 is TGTGCCAGCAGTGAAATATCCGGAGGGTCTGGAAACACCATATATTTT.

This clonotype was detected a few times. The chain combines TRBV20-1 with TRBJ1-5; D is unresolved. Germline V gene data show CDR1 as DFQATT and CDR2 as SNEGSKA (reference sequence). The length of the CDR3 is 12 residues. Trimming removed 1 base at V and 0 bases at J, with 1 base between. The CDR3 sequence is CSARVSNQPQHF. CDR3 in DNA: TGCAGTGCTAGAGTTAGCAATCAGCCCCAGCATTTT.

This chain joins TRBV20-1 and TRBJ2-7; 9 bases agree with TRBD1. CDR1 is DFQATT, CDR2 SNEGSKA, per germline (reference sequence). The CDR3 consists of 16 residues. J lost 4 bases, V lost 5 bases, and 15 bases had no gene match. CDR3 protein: CSAHAGQGVGVYEQYF. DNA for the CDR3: TGCAGTGCTCACGCGGGACAGGGAGTGGGGGTGTACGAGCAGTACTTC.

This CDR3 is CASSYSRVNEKLFF. In DNA, the CDR3 is TGTGCCAGCAGTTACTCCCGGGTCAATGAAAAACTGTTTTTT. The gene calls are TRBV6-5 and TRBJ1-4, with D unresolved. Trimming cost V 0 bases and J 5 bases, with 7 bases left between them. This CDR3 is built from 14 residues. Germline V gene lookup returns CDR1 MNHEY and CDR2 SVGAGI.

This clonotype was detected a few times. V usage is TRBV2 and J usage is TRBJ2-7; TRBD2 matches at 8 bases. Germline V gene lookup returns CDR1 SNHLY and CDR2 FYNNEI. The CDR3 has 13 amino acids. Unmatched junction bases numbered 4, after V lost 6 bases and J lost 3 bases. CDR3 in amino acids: CASSSGSSYEQYF. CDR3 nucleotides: TGTGCCAGCAGCAGCGGGAGTAGCTACGAGCAGTACTTC.

CDR3 sequence reads: CASRNTGGNSPLHF. CDR3 coding DNA: TGTGCCAGCAGGAATACAGGGGGGAATTCACCCCTCCACTTT. The chain combines TRBV12-3 or TRBV12-4 with TRBJ1-6; 8 bases fit TRBD1. V gave up 6 bases and J gave up 7 bases; unmatched junction bases: 5. The CDR3 contains 14 residues.

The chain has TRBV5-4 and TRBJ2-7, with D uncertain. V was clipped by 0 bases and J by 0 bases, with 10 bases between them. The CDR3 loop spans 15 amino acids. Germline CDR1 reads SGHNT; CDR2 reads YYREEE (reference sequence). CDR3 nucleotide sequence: TGTGCCAGCAGCTTGGCGGGTCCCTTCTCCTACGAGCAGTACTTC. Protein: CASSLAGPFSYEQYF.

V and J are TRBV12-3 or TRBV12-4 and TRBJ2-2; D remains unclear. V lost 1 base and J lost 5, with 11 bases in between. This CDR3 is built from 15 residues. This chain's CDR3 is CASSLGARRTGELFF. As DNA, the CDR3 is TGTGCCAGCAGTTTAGGCGCGCGAAGGACCGGGGAGCTGTTTTTT.

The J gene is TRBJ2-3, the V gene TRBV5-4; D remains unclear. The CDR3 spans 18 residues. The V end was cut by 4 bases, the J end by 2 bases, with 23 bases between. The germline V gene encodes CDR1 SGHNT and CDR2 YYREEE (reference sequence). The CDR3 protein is CASSPLGRAGLATDTQYF. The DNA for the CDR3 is TGTGCCAGCAGCCCCCTGGGCCGAGCCGGGTTGGCCACAGATACGCAGTATTTT. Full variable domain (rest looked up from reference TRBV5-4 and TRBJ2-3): ETGVTQSPTHLIKTRGQQVTLRCSSQSGHNTVSWYQQALGQGPQFIFQYYREEENGRGNFPPRFSGLQFPNYSSELNVNALELDDSALYLCASSPLGRAGLATDTQYFGPGTRLTVL.

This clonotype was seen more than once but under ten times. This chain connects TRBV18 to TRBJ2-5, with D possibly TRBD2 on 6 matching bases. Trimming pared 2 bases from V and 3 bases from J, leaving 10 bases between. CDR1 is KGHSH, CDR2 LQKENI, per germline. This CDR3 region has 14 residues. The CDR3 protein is CASSPGGVKETQYF. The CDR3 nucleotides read TGTGCCAGCTCACCAGGCGGGGTAAAAGAGACCCAGTACTTC.

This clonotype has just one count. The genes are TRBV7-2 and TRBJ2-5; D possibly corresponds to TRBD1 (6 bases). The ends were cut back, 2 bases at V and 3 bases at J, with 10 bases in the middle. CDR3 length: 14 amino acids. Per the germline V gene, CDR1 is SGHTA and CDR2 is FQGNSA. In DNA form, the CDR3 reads TGTGCCAGCAGCTTACCTCCAGGGGAAGAGACCCAGTACTTC. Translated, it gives CASSLPPGEETQYF.

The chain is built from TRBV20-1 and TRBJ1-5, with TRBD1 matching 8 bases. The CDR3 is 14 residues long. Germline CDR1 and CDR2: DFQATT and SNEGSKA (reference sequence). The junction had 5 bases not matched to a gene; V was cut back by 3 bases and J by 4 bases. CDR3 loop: CSARTGAENQPQHF. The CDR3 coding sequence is TGCAGTGCTAGGACAGGGGCTGAGAATCAGCCCCAGCATTTT.

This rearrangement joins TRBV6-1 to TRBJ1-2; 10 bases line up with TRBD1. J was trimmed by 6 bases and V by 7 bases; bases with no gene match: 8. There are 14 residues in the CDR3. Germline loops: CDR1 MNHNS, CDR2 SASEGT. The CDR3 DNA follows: TGTGCCAGCATTCTGGGGGGACAGGGGAATGGCTACACCTTC. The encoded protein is CASILGGQGNGYTF.

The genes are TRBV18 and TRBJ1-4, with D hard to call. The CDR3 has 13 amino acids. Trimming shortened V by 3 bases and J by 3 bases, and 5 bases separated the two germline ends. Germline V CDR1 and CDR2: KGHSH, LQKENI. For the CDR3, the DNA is TGTGCCAGCTCACCTAGTCCTAATGAAAAACTGTTTTTT. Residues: CASSPSPNEKLFF.

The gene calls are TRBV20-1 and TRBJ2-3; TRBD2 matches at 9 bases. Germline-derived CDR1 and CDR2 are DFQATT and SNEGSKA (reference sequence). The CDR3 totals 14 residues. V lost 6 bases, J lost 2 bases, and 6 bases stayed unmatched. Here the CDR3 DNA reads TGCAGTGCCTGGACTAGCGAAAACACAGATACGCAGTATTTT. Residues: CSAWTSENTDTQYF.